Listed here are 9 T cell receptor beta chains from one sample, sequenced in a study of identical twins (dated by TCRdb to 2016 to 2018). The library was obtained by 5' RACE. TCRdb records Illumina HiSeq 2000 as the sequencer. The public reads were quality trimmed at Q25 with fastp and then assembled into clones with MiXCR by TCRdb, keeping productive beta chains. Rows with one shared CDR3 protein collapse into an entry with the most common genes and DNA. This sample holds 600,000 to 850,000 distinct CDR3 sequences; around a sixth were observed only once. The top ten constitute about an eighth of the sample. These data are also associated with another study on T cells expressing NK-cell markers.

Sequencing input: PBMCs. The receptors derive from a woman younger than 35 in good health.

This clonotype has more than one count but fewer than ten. DNA for the CDR3: TGTGCCAGCAGTTATTTTGGGCCCGAGGGGCAGTACTTC. This codes for CASSYFGPEGQYF. The gene calls are TRBV12-3 or TRBV12-4 and TRBJ2-7; D perhaps matches TRBD2 (5 bases). V lost 4 bases and J lost 9, with 16 bases in between. CDR3 size: 13 residues.

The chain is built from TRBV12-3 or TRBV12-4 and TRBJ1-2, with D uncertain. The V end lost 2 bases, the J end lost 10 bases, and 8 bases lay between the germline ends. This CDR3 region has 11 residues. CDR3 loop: CASSLRQTYTF. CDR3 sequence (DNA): TGTGCCAGCAGTTTACGCCAGACCTACACCTTC.

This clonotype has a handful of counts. DNA for the CDR3: TGTGCCATCAGTTTTGGTCTGAACACTGAAGCTTTCTTT. It translates to CAISFGLNTEAFF. The chain couples TRBV10-3 to TRBJ1-1; no clear D gene. V was cut by 5 bases and J by 0 bases, with 7 bases left in between. The CDR3 totals 13 residues. The germline V gene encodes CDR1 ENHRY and CDR2 SYGVKD.

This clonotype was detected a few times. The CDR3 nucleotides are TGTGCCAGCAGTTTTTCTTCCCAGGGCCCCGGGGCCAACGTCCTGACTTTC. Residues: CASSFSSQGPGANVLTF. This rearrangement joins TRBV6-5 to TRBJ2-6; D is possibly TRBD1 (5 bases). V was pared by 4 bases and J by 4 bases, with 17 bases between. Germline V gene data show CDR1 as MNHEY and CDR2 as SVGAGI. This CDR3 is built from 17 residues.

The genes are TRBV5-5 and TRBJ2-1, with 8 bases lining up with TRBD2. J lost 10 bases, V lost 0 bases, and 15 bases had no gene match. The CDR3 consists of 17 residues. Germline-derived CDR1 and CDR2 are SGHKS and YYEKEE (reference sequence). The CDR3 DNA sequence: TGTGCCAGCAGCTTGGTAGGTAGCGGGACTCTGAGGGGAGAGCAGTTCTTC. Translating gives CASSLVGSGTLRGEQFF.

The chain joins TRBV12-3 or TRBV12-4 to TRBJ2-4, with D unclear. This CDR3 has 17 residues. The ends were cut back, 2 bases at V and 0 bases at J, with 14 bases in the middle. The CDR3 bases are TGTGCCAGCAGTTTAAGTAATCGGTTACTAGCCAAAAACATTCAGTACTTC. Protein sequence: CASSLSNRLLAKNIQYF.

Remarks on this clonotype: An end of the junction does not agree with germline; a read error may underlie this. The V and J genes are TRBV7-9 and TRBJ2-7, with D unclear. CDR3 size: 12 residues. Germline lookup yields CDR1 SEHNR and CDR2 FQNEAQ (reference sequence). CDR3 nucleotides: TGTGCCAGCAGCCCCTCTTTAGGCCTCGACGAATTC. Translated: CASSPSLGLDEF.

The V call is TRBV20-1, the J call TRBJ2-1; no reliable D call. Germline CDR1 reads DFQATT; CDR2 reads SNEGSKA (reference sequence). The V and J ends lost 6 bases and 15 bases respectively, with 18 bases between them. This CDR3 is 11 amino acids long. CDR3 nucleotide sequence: TGCAGTGCCCGAGACGGTGTGAGGCGGTTCTTC. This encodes CSARDGVRRFF.

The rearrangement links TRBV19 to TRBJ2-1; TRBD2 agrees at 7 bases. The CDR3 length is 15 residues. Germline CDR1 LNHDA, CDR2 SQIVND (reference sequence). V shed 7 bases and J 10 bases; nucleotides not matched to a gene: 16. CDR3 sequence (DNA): TGTGCCAGTACCCTAGGGAGCGGGGTAGGCTTGGAGCAGTTCTTC. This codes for CASTLGSGVGLEQFF.